This entry describes one T cell receptor beta chain. The antigen remains undetermined. In the authors' methods: There were no quality scores in the junction-only immunoSEQ sequences, so filtering differed. The assay was immunoSEQ multiplex PCR, and TCRdb's table has in-frame clones only and misses some. V and J calls and clone size are copied from that table; D and trimming were computed from the DNA. Of more than 500,000 clones in the sample, approximately 95% were seen once. This record belongs to a study of shared clonotypes between healthy human individuals. Study-level points and caveats: The study found lower generation probabilities in non-shared clonotypes than in those shared by all four donors. Only a few donors were included, so the genetic and exposure-history diversity represented was limited.

This CDR3 is 14 amino acids long. Per germline, CDR1 GTSNPN and CDR2 SVGIG (reference sequence). V gave up 3 bases and J gave up 4 bases, with 15 bases separating them. This sequence was found in a woman in her twenties or thirties in good health. The gene calls are TRBV30 and TRBJ1-1; D unclear. Source material: naive CD4+ T cells sorted from blood. The subset denotes: CD45RA+ positively selected. DNA of the CDR3: TGTGCCTGGAGCGGGGAGGTAGGAGGCACTGAAGCTTTCTTT. Translating gives CAWSGEVGGTEAFF.